A single sample gave rise to the 26 T cell receptor beta chains below, sequenced in a study of blood T cell repertoires in COVID-19. The protocol was immunoSEQ multiplex PCR, while the TCRdb copy is restricted to in-frame clones and leaves out a portion. The profile shows around 260,000 clones, about 88% of them singletons. The sequencing sample was made of peripheral blood. The receptors come from a man aged 18 to 29 with active or convalescent COVID-19.

The V gene is TRBV2, the J gene TRBJ2-1; 9 nucleotides line up with TRBD2. This CDR3 spans 16 amino acids. J lost 4 bases, V lost 7 bases, and 11 bases had no gene match. Germline-derived CDR1 and CDR2 are SNHLY and FYNNEI. The CDR3 here is CASNPISSGDYNEQFF. The CDR3 DNA reads TGTGCCAGCAATCCCATTTCTAGCGGGGATTACAATGAGCAGTTCTTC.

This clone was counted many times. The chain uses TRBV19 and TRBJ2-3, with 9 bases lining up with TRBD1. This CDR3 comprises 15 residues. V lost 6 bases to trimming and J lost 8 bases; unmatched junction nucleotides: 12. CDR1 and CDR2 from the germline V gene are LNHDA and SQIVND (reference sequence). CDR3 bases: TGTGCCAGTAGCACCCGCCGACAGGGGGAAGGTACGCAGTATTTT. The encoded protein is CASSTRRQGEGTQYF.

This clone was observed a handful of times. The V and J genes are TRBV28 and TRBJ1-3, with D hard to call. CDR1 MDHEN and CDR2 SYDVKM come from the germline V gene. V was cut by 5 bases and J by 0 bases, with 11 bases left in between. There are 15 residues in the CDR3. CDR3 bases: TGTGCCAGCAGTCTGGCGGCTAGCTCTGGAAACACCATATATTTT. It encodes CASSLAASSGNTIYF.

Points on this clone: The junction differs from germline at one of its ends, possibly a read error. The chain recombines TRBV7-7 with TRBJ2-1; D remains unclear. This CDR3 is 13 amino acids long. CDR1 is SSHAT and CDR2 is FNYEAQ in the germline V gene (reference sequence). CDR3 residues: CASSTSEYNEQFF. DNA of the CDR3: TGTGCTAGCAGTACGAGTGAATACAATGAGCAGTTCTTC. The variable domain in full, with the rest retrieved from reference TRBV7-7 and TRBJ2-1, is GAGVSQSPRYKVTKRGQDVTLRCDPISSHATLYWYQQALGQGPEFLTYFNYEAQPDKSGLPSDRFSAERPEGSISTLTIQRTEQRDSAMYRCASSTSEYNEQFFGPGTRLTVL.

In this sample, this clone turned up once. The chain couples TRBV6-4 to TRBJ1-5; the D gene is possibly TRBD1 (6 bases). Trimming took off 5 bases at V and 3 bases at J, with 20 bases between the two ends. The length of the CDR3 is 17 residues. From germline, CDR1 is MRHNA and CDR2 SNTAGT. Here the CDR3 DNA reads TGTGCCAGCAGTTCCAGTATCAGGGGAAGAGACAATCAGCCCCAGCATTTT. Translating gives CASSSSIRGRDNQPQHF.

The gene calls are TRBV7-3 and TRBJ1-5; 7 bases are shared with TRBD1. The junction had 5 bases not matched to a gene; V was cut back by 2 bases and J by 4 bases. The CDR3 spans 15 residues. Germline V CDR1 and CDR2: SGHTA, FQGTGA. The CDR3 spells CASSLSGQANQPQHF. As DNA, the CDR3 is TGTGCCAGCAGCTTATCCGGACAGGCGAATCAGCCCCAGCATTTT.

The chain joins TRBV29-1 to TRBJ2-7; 7 bases align to TRBD2. This CDR3 has 12 amino acids. CDR1 is SQVTM, CDR2 ANQGSEA, per germline. The CDR3 sequence is CAGRDGSYEQYF. CDR3 coding DNA: TGCGCGGGGAGGGACGGATCGTACGAGCAGTACTTC.

This chain uses TRBV29-1 with TRBJ2-2, with TRBD1 as a possible D gene (6 bases). Germline V gene lookup returns CDR1 SQVTM and CDR2 ANQGSEA. The CDR3 spans 12 residues. Trimming stripped 8 bases from V and 4 bases from J, with 11 bases between. The CDR3 loop is CSTTGSTGELFF. The CDR3 DNA reads TGCAGCACTACAGGGTCCACCGGGGAGCTGTTTTTT.

The gene calls are TRBV7-2 and TRBJ2-7, with D maybe TRBD1 (5 bases). Germline V CDR1 and CDR2: SGHTA, FQGNSA. The CDR3 runs to 15 residues. The germline V and J ends were trimmed by 5 bases and 0 bases, with 14 bases remaining between them. As DNA, the CDR3 is TGTGCCAGCAGCGCCCAGGGCAGCCTCTCCTACGAGCAGTACTTC. Its translation is CASSAQGSLSYEQYF.

The chain couples TRBV6-5 to TRBJ2-7, with 11 bases aligning to TRBD2. This CDR3 comprises 15 residues. Looked up from germline, CDR1 is MNHEY and CDR2 is SVGAGI. The ends lost 6 bases at V and 3 bases at J; junction bases unmatched: 7. In nucleotides, the CDR3 is TGTGCCAGCAGCCACCTTACTAGCGGGGGCTACGAGCAGTACTTC. It specifies CASSHLTSGGYEQYF.

V gene TRBV4-1 combines with J gene TRBJ1-4; D is undetermined. The V end lost 5 bases, the J end lost 7 bases, and 20 bases lay between the germline ends. Germline assignment: CDR1 MGHRA and CDR2 YSYEKL. This CDR3 has 16 amino acids. In nucleotides, the CDR3 is TGCGCCAGCAGCGAGGAATACGGGAGGGTGGTTGAAAAACTGTTTTTT. Encoded protein: CASSEEYGRVVEKLFF.

J is TRBJ1-6 and V is TRBV6-2 or TRBV6-3; no definite D call. The germline V gene encodes CDR1 MNHEY and CDR2 SVGEGT. The length of the CDR3 is 15 residues. Trimming shortened V by 2 bases and J by 7 bases, and 12 bases separated the two germline ends. Here the CDR3 DNA reads TGTGCCAGCAGTTACGGTTTTAACTGGAATTCACCCCTCCACTTT. It encodes CASSYGFNWNSPLHF.

V usage is TRBV11-3 and J usage is TRBJ1-1, with D perhaps TRBD1 (6 bases). Germline-derived CDR1 and CDR2 are SGHNT and YENEEA. Trimming took off 2 bases at V and 7 bases at J, with 11 bases between the two ends. The CDR3 extends over 13 amino acids. Written as DNA, the CDR3 is TGTGCCAGCAGCTTATCGGTAGGGGGTGAAGCTTTCTTT. Residues: CASSLSVGGEAFF.

This clone was detected a few times. This chain uses TRBV19 with TRBJ2-2; 10 nucleotides agree with TRBD2. The germline V gene has CDR1 LNHDA and CDR2 SQIVND (reference sequence). The V and J ends lost 4 bases and 5 bases, in that order; junction bases with no gene match: 7. The CDR3 consists of 16 residues. The CDR3 bases are TGTGCCAGTAGTACCGTTAGCGGGGGGTGGACCGGGGAGCTGTTTTTT. The encoded protein is CASSTVSGGWTGELFF.

The chain has TRBV9 and TRBJ1-3; D ambiguous. Trimming left V 4 bases short and J 0 bases short, with 5 bases between. The CDR3 length is 13 residues. Germline CDR1 reads SGDLS; CDR2 reads YYNGEE. In DNA form, the CDR3 reads TGTGCCAGCAGCCCCTCCTCTGGAAACACCATATATTTT. Translating it yields CASSPSSGNTIYF.

The chain is built from TRBV5-1 and TRBJ1-5; D is unresolved. The V and J ends lost 6 bases and 3 bases respectively, with 13 bases between them. Germline-derived CDR1 and CDR2 are SGHRS and YFSETQ. This CDR3 has 14 amino acids. Here the CDR3 reads CASKQPGSNQPQHF. In DNA, the CDR3 is TGCGCCAGCAAACAACCCGGGTCCAATCAGCCCCAGCATTTT.

The chain links TRBV7-2 to TRBJ1-1, with 7 positions matching TRBD1. There are 13 residues in the CDR3. Germline V gene lookup returns CDR1 SGHTA and CDR2 FQGNSA. V gave up 3 bases and J gave up 6 bases; unmatched junction bases: 4. The CDR3 here is CASSFLTGSEAFF. CDR3 nucleotide sequence: TGTGCCAGCAGCTTTTTGACAGGGTCTGAAGCTTTCTTT.

The chain combines TRBV5-1 with TRBJ2-6, with TRBD1 identical over 10 bases. V lost 9 bases and J lost 4; bases outside the gene matches: 7. The CDR3 totals 15 residues. Germline V gene data show CDR1 as SGHRS and CDR2 as YFSETQ. CDR3 coding DNA: TGCGCCACGGGACAGGGGACGGCAGGGGCCAACGTCCTGACTTTC. It specifies CATGQGTAGANVLTF.

This clone was recorded only once. The rearrangement joins TRBV5-1 to TRBJ1-2; D gene uncertain. The length of the CDR3 is 13 residues. Germline V lookup: CDR1 SGHRS, CDR2 YFSETQ. Deletions cut 0 bases from V and 3 bases from J, with 6 bases between. The CDR3 here is CASSLDTDYGYTF. In DNA, the CDR3 is TGCGCCAGCAGCTTGGACACCGACTATGGCTACACCTTC.

With regard to this clone: Distinct nucleotide sequences in the sample also encode this CDR3. The V call is TRBV5-1, the J call TRBJ2-2, with D uncertain. Germline V gene lookup returns CDR1 SGHRS and CDR2 YFSETQ. The V end was cut by 0 bases, the J end by 2 bases, with 8 bases between. The CDR3 extends over 15 amino acids. Here the CDR3 reads CASSLAGSNTGELFF. CDR3 nucleotides: TGCGCCAGCAGCTTGGCCGGTTCAAACACCGGGGAGCTGTTTTTT.

V gene TRBV2 combines with J gene TRBJ2-1, with TRBD2 matching over 9 bases. CDR1 SNHLY and CDR2 FYNNEI come from the germline V gene. The CDR3 loop spans 14 amino acids. CDR3 DNA sequence: TGTGCGGGGCTAGCGGGGAGCTCCTACAATGAGCAGTTCTTC. Residues: CAGLAGSSYNEQFF.

The chain employs TRBV7-2 and TRBJ2-3, with D tentatively TRBD1 (8 bases). The CDR3 consists of 16 residues. The V end was cut by 6 bases, the J end by 3 bases, with 19 bases between. Germline loops: CDR1 SGHTA, CDR2 FQGNSA. CDR3 nucleotide sequence: TGTGCCAGCAGTTATAGGACAGGGAGGGTAACAGATACGCAGTATTTT. This gives the protein CASSYRTGRVTDTQYF.

The chain links TRBV6-5 to TRBJ2-1; D possibly corresponds to TRBD1 (6 bases). Germline CDR1 is MNHEY and CDR2 is SVGAGI. V shed 6 bases and J shed 6 bases, with 12 bases lying between them. CDR3 size: 13 residues. This CDR3 reads CASRQGWGNEQFF. The DNA for the CDR3 is TGTGCCAGCAGACAGGGATGGGGCAATGAGCAGTTCTTC.

This clone turned up a few times. This chain links TRBV3-1 (or the pseudogene TRBV3-2) with TRBJ1-6, with unresolved D. The CDR3 has 18 amino acids. V lost 4 bases to trimming and J lost 2 bases, with 18 bases between them. Germline V gives CDR1 LGHDT, CDR2 YNNKEL (reference sequence). CDR3 sequence reads: CASSPKRWRDTYNSPLHF. The CDR3 nucleotides read TGTGCCAGCAGCCCCAAGAGGTGGAGGGATACCTATAATTCACCCCTCCACTTT.

This chain connects TRBV6-1 to TRBJ1-2; the match to TRBD1 covers 8 bases. Trimming removed 0 bases from V and 8 bases from J; junction bases left unmatched: 11. Germline values: CDR1 MNHNS, CDR2 SASEGT. This CDR3 is built from 16 residues. The CDR3 sequence: CASSEAESRGLKGYTF. The DNA for the CDR3 is TGTGCCAGCAGTGAAGCGGAGTCCAGGGGGCTAAAGGGCTACACCTTC.

The J gene is TRBJ2-7, the V gene TRBV18, with 9 bases matching TRBD1. Germline trimming cut 5 bases from V and 5 bases from J; bases unmatched to any gene: 4. Per the germline V gene, CDR1 is KGHSH and CDR2 is LQKENI. The CDR3 is 13 amino acids. The CDR3 coding sequence is TGTGCCAGCTCAAAAGGGACAGGGAACGAGCAGTACTTC. Translating it yields CASSKGTGNEQYF.